The 26 T cell receptor beta chains reported below all come from one sample, sequenced in a study of blood T cell repertoires in COVID-19. Sequencing was performed with immunoSEQ multiplex PCR; in TCRdb, only in-frame clones are kept and a portion is missing. Of approximately 150,000 clones listed, over 70% are singletons. The specimen sequenced was PBMCs or T cells enriched from blood (not recorded which). Receptors originate from a woman between 40 and 55 years old with acute COVID-19.

The gene calls are TRBV7-4 and TRBJ1-4; 9 bases align to TRBD1. CDR3 length: 17 residues. CDR1 and CDR2 from the germline V gene are SGHVT and SQSDAQ. J gave up 0 bases and V 5 bases, and 7 bases lay outside the gene matches. CDR3 sequence reads: CASSGWDRASTNEKLFF. The CDR3 nucleotides read TGTGCCAGCAGCGGATGGGACAGGGCCTCAACTAATGAAAAACTGTTTTTT. The complete variable domain, with remaining parts taken from reference TRBV7-4 and TRBJ1-4, reads GAGVSQSPRYKVAKRGRDVALRCDSISGHVTLYWYRQTLGQGSEVLTYSQSDAQRDKSGRPSGRFSAERPERSVSTLKIQRTEQGDSAVYLCASSGWDRASTNEKLFFGSGTQLSVL.

The chain uses TRBV9 and TRBJ2-1; a possible D gene is TRBD1 (6 bases). Germline-derived CDR1 and CDR2 are SGDLS and YYNGEE. The CDR3 runs to 16 residues. The germline V and J ends were trimmed by 3 bases and 7 bases, with 20 bases remaining between them. CDR3 in DNA: TGTGCCAGCAGCGCGCCACAGGGAATCGGTATTAATGAGCAGTTCTTC. Its protein product is CASSAPQGIGINEQFF.

The J gene is TRBJ2-7, the V gene TRBV5-1; maybe TRBD1 (5 bases). The CDR3 has 14 amino acids. The germline gives CDR1 SGHRS, CDR2 YFSETQ. Trimming removed 4 bases at V and 6 bases at J, with 17 bases between. The CDR3 is CASSLPGVGVEQYF. CDR3 nucleotides: TGCGCCAGCAGCCTCCCAGGCGTAGGGGTCGAGCAGTACTTC.

This chain joins TRBV6-1 and TRBJ1-1; 7 bases align to TRBD1. With 4 bases clipped from V and 2 bases from J, the junction kept 10 bases outside the gene matches. Germline assignment: CDR1 MNHNS and CDR2 SASEGT. The CDR3 sequence is 16 residues long. The CDR3 sequence is CASSVQTGMINTEAFF. The CDR3 nucleotides read TGTGCCAGCAGTGTCCAGACAGGGATGATTAACACTGAAGCTTTCTTT.

This rearrangement joins TRBV12-3 or TRBV12-4 to TRBJ1-5; no firm D call. The CDR3 consists of 13 residues. The germline V and J ends were trimmed by 5 bases and 2 bases, with 7 bases remaining between them. CDR3 DNA sequence: TGTGCCAGCAGTCGACACGGCAATCAGCCCCAGCATTTT. This sequence encodes CASSRHGNQPQHF.

The V call is TRBV5-5, the J call TRBJ2-2; 7 bases are shared with TRBD1. CDR3 length equals 14 residues. After removal of 4 bases from V and 4 bases from J, the junction contained 4 bases not matched to a gene. The germline V gene has CDR1 SGHKS and CDR2 YYEKEE (reference sequence). The chain's CDR3 is CASSEGQFTGELFF. CDR3 nucleotide sequence: TGTGCCAGCAGCGAGGGACAGTTCACCGGGGAGCTGTTTTTT. Based on the CDR3 plus reference TRBV5-5 and TRBJ2-2, the full variable domain is DAGVTQSPTHLIKTRGQQVTLRCSPISGHKSVSWYQQVLGQGPQFIFQYYEKEERGRGNFPDRFSARQFPNYSSELNVNALLLGDSALYLCASSEGQFTGELFFGEGSRLTVL.

V gene TRBV19 combines with J gene TRBJ1-2, with 9 bases matching TRBD1. Germline CDR1 and CDR2: LNHDA and SQIVND (reference sequence). This CDR3 region has 12 residues. Unmatched junction bases numbered 2, after V lost 6 bases and J lost 6 bases. CDR3 loop: CASSRQGDGYTF. The CDR3 nucleotides read TGTGCCAGTAGCAGACAGGGGGATGGCTACACCTTC.

V gene TRBV10-2 combines with J gene TRBJ2-7; D is undetermined. The CDR3 consists of 12 residues. Germline lookup yields CDR1 WSHSY and CDR2 SAAADI. V lost 3 bases, J lost 2 bases, and 5 bases lay in between. The CDR3, as DNA: TGCGCCAGCAGTGAAACTACCTACGAGCAGTACGTC. The encoded protein is CASSETTYEQYV.

The chain joins TRBV9 to TRBJ2-7; D is undetermined. This CDR3 spans 13 amino acids. Germline loops: CDR1 SGDLS, CDR2 YYNGEE. V lost 5 bases, J lost 6 bases, and 15 bases lay in between. The CDR3 here is CASSSSATGEQYF. CDR3 DNA sequence: TGTGCCAGCAGTTCTTCCGCAACTGGCGAGCAGTACTTC. Based on the CDR3 plus reference TRBV9 and TRBJ2-7, the full variable domain is DSGVTQTPKHLITATGQRVTLRCSPRSGDLSVYWYQQSLDQGLQFLIQYYNGEERAKGNILERFSAQQFPDLHSELNLSSLELGDSALYFCASSSSATGEQYFGPGTRLTVT.

J is TRBJ2-7 and V is TRBV5-5; 12 bases line up with TRBD2. The CDR3 loop spans 15 amino acids. V lost 4 bases and J lost 2; bases outside the gene matches: 4. The germline CDR1 and CDR2 sequences are SGHKS and YYEKEE (reference sequence). CDR3 amino acids: CASSLTSGGTYEQYF. In DNA form, the CDR3 reads TGTGCCAGCAGCCTCACTAGCGGGGGGACCTACGAGCAGTACTTC.

CDR3 residues: CASRPLTGRVVGTEAFF. The CDR3 bases are TGTGCCAGCAGGCCACTAACAGGGAGAGTTGTGGGCACTGAAGCTTTCTTT. V gene TRBV14 combines with J gene TRBJ1-1; tentatively, D is TRBD1 (6 bases). Trimming left V 6 bases short and J 4 bases short, with 24 bases between. Germline V lookup: CDR1 SGHDN, CDR2 FVKESK. The CDR3 contains 17 residues.

The chain joins TRBV7-3 to TRBJ2-1; the match to TRBD2 covers 7 bases. Trimming cost V 2 bases and J 5 bases; bases outside gene matches: 6. Germline values: CDR1 SGHTA, CDR2 FQGTGA. The CDR3 runs to 15 residues. The CDR3 DNA sequence: TGTGCCAGCAGCTTATCCGCGGGGGTCAACAATGAGCAGTTCTTC. Residues: CASSLSAGVNNEQFF.

V and J are TRBV5-4 and TRBJ2-1; 12 bases are a match to TRBD2. Germline CDR1 SGHNT, CDR2 YYREEE (reference sequence). J lost 8 bases, V lost 3 bases, and 6 bases had no gene match. There are 15 residues in the CDR3. CDR3 nucleotides: TGTGCCAGCAGCTCTAGCGGGAGGGCCGTCGATGAGCAGTTCTTC. Its translation: CASSSSGRAVDEQFF.

This clone was counted at least ten times. This chain joins TRBV7-9 and TRBJ2-7; D is possibly TRBD1 (6 bases). V was shortened by 5 bases and J by 3 bases, with 17 bases between the two germline ends. CDR3 length: 15 amino acids. CDR1 is SEHNR and CDR2 is FQNEAQ in the germline V gene (reference sequence). This CDR3 is CASSGRDKEIYEQYV. The CDR3 bases are TGTGCCAGCAGCGGCAGGGACAAGGAAATCTACGAGCAGTACGTC.

This clone was recorded once. This chain links TRBV15 with TRBJ2-3; 8 bases fit TRBD2. The CDR3 runs 15 residues. Germline CDR1 and CDR2: LNHNV and YYDKDF (reference sequence). The V and J ends lost 5 bases and 4 bases, in that order; junction bases with no gene match: 8. The CDR3 loop reads CATSVSGTYPDTQYF. Here the CDR3 DNA reads TGTGCCACCAGCGTTAGCGGGACTTATCCAGATACGCAGTATTTT.

This clone has a handful of counts. This chain uses TRBV4-2 with TRBJ2-3; D ambiguous. Germline loops: CDR1 LGHNA, CDR2 YNFKEQ. Trimming shortened V by 1 base and J by 0 bases, and 8 bases separated the two germline ends. This CDR3 is built from 15 residues. The CDR3 is CASSQGFSSTDTQYF. The CDR3 region has the DNA TGTGCCAGCAGCCAAGGGTTTAGTAGCACAGATACGCAGTATTTT.

This rearrangement joins TRBV5-4 to TRBJ1-1; tentative D call: TRBD1 (6 bases). V was pared by 2 bases and J by 3 bases, with 11 bases between. The CDR3 is 14 residues long. Germline V CDR1 and CDR2: SGHNT, YYREEE (reference sequence). This CDR3 reads CASSFRDTDTEAFF. Written as DNA, the CDR3 is TGTGCCAGCAGCTTTAGGGACACCGACACTGAAGCTTTCTTT.

Of note for this clone: Its ends do not fully match the called genes, so a read error is possible. V usage is TRBV7-3 and J usage is TRBJ2-7, with D uncertain. The CDR3 sequence is 13 residues long. Germline loops: CDR1 SGHTA, CDR2 FQGTGA. Here the CDR3 reads CASSSSPTGRPVF. The CDR3 DNA is TGTGCCAGCAGCTCCTCTCCGACGGGTCGCCCCGTCTTC.

This clone was found a few times. This chain uses TRBV9 with TRBJ2-1; 13 bases are a match to TRBD2. Germline CDR1 SGDLS, CDR2 YYNGEE. The V segment lost 3 bases and the J segment 6 bases; nucleotides outside the gene matches: 6. This CDR3 is built from 16 residues. CDR3 amino acids: CASSGLGTSGTNEQFF. In DNA, the CDR3 is TGTGCCAGCAGCGGACTCGGGACTAGCGGGACCAATGAGCAGTTCTTC.

In its sample, this clone was seen a few times. The chain employs TRBV7-2 and TRBJ1-2; D ambiguous. The germline V gene has CDR1 SGHTA and CDR2 FQGNSA. The CDR3 extends over 13 amino acids. The V end was cut by 5 bases, the J end by 0 bases, with 7 bases between. The CDR3 DNA reads TGTGCCAGCAGCGTCGACTCTAACTATGGCTACACCTTC. Translated: CASSVDSNYGYTF.

This chain connects TRBV20-1 to TRBJ2-7; the match to TRBD2 covers 14 bases. The CDR3 is 16 amino acids. CDR1 and CDR2 from the germline V gene are DFQATT and SNEGSKA (reference sequence). The J segment lost 4 bases and the V segment lost 6 bases, leaving 11 bases of the junction unmatched. CDR3 nucleotide sequence: TGCAGTGCCAGTTCCGGGACTAGCGGGGGACTATACGAGCAGTACGTC. Encoded protein: CSASSGTSGGLYEQYV.

The chain carries TRBV19 and TRBJ2-7; the match to TRBD2 covers 10 bases. The V gene's germline CDR1 is LNHDA and CDR2 SQIVND (reference sequence). Unmatched junction bases numbered 18, after V lost 1 base and J lost 0 bases. CDR3 size: 21 residues. CDR3 region: CASSIGSYGLAGVPTSYEQYF. CDR3 in DNA: TGTGCCAGTAGTATAGGAAGTTATGGCCTAGCGGGAGTCCCGACCTCCTACGAGCAGTACTTC.

The gene calls are TRBV7-9 and TRBJ2-1; 10 bases match TRBD2. CDR1 is SEHNR, CDR2 FQNEAQ, per germline (reference sequence). V dropped 2 bases and J dropped 7; count of bases not matched to a gene: 5. This CDR3 contains 15 residues. The CDR3 region is CASSLLAGVGNEQFF. The CDR3 coding sequence is TGTGCCAGCAGCTTACTAGCGGGAGTAGGTAATGAGCAGTTCTTC. The variable domain in full, with the rest retrieved from reference TRBV7-9 and TRBJ2-1, is DTGVSQNPRHKITKRGQNVTFRCDPISEHNRLYWYRQTLGQGPEFLTYFQNEAQLEKSRLLSDRFSAERPKGSFSTLEIQRTEQGDSAMYLCASSLLAGVGNEQFFGPGTRLTVL.

This rearrangement joins TRBV5-4 to TRBJ1-4; 10 nucleotides match TRBD1. Trimming cost V 4 bases and J 5 bases; bases outside gene matches: 8. CDR3 length: 16 residues. CDR1 is SGHNT and CDR2 is YYREEE in the germline V gene (reference sequence). As DNA, the CDR3 is TGTGCCAGCAGCCTGGACCCGACAGGGGGCAATGAAAAACTGTTTTTT. This codes for CASSLDPTGGNEKLFF.

The V gene is TRBV9, the J gene TRBJ2-2; 7 bases match TRBD2. This CDR3 is 15 amino acids long. Germline V gene sequence: CDR1 SGDLS, CDR2 YYNGEE. V gave up 3 bases and J gave up 0 bases; unmatched junction bases: 2. The CDR3 loop is CASSDSGTNTGELFF. As DNA, the CDR3 is TGTGCCAGCAGCGACAGCGGGACGAACACCGGGGAGCTGTTTTTT.

The chain joins TRBV25-1 to TRBJ1-5; D is uncertain. The CDR3 has 14 amino acids. Germline CDR1 is MGHDK and CDR2 is SYGVNS. The V end was cut by 3 bases, the J end by 0 bases, with 6 bases between. CDR3 amino acids: CASSDGYSNQPQHF. In DNA form, the CDR3 reads TGTGCCAGCAGTGACGGTTATAGCAATCAGCCCCAGCATTTT.